The 26 T cell receptor beta chains listed next were all sequenced from one sample in a study of control samples from healthy donors and cancer patients. Method: immunoSEQ multiplex PCR; TCRdb's copy keeps in-frame clones and lacks some. The sample yields some 90,000 clones, 70% to 90% seen once. The specimen sequenced was blood. Receptors were obtained from an older woman in good health.

This chain joins TRBV28 and TRBJ1-5; D not resolved. The CDR3 extends over 16 amino acids. Germline CDR1 and CDR2: MDHEN and SYDVKM. V lost 4 bases, J lost 1 base, and 14 bases lay in between. The CDR3 reads CASSSGKKPSNQPQHF. In DNA, the CDR3 is TGTGCCAGCAGTTCTGGGAAAAAACCCAGCAATCAGCCCCAGCATTTT.

The chain links TRBV4-3 to TRBJ2-7, with 11 bases aligning to TRBD2. Germline CDR1 LGHNA, CDR2 YSLEER. The CDR3 is made up of 16 amino acids. The ends lost 0 bases at V and 6 bases at J; junction bases unmatched: 7. CDR3: CASSQDIAGGPPEQYF. CDR3 DNA: TGCGCCAGCAGCCAAGATATAGCGGGAGGGCCTCCCGAGCAGTACTTC.

The chain uses TRBV19 and TRBJ2-3; 7 bases line up with TRBD1. J gave up 1 base and V 6 bases, and 1 base lay outside the gene matches. Germline V gene lookup returns CDR1 LNHDA and CDR2 SQIVND (reference sequence). This CDR3 region has 13 residues. CDR3 nucleotides: TGTGCCAGTAGCGACAGGGGCACAGATACGCAGTATTTT. It yields the protein CASSDRGTDTQYF. The full variable domain, with the rest looked up from reference TRBV19 and TRBJ2-3, is DGGITQSPKYLFRKEGQNVTLSCEQNLNHDAMYWYRQDPGQGLRLIYYSQIVNDFQKGDIAEGYSVSREKKESFPLTVTSAQKNPTAFYLCASSDRGTDTQYFGPGTRLTVL.

The chain links TRBV11-3 to TRBJ2-7, with D unclear. The germline V and J ends were trimmed by 3 bases and 6 bases, with 9 bases remaining between them. Germline assignment: CDR1 SGHNT and CDR2 YENEEA. CDR3 size: 12 residues. CDR3 protein: CASSLESGEQYF. The DNA for the CDR3 is TGTGCCAGCAGCTTGGAGAGTGGCGAGCAGTACTTC. Combining the CDR3 with reference TRBV11-3 and TRBJ2-7 gives the whole variable domain EAGVVQSPRYKIIEKKQPVAFWCNPISGHNTLYWYLQNLGQGPELLIRYENEEAVDDSQLPKDRFSAERLKGVDSTLKIQPAELGDSAVYLCASSLESGEQYFGPGTRLTVT.

This rearrangement joins TRBV5-1 to TRBJ2-7; 9 bases are a match to TRBD2. V lost 3 bases, J lost 3 bases, and 7 bases stayed unmatched. The germline gives CDR1 SGHRS, CDR2 YFSETQ. CDR3 size: 15 residues. The CDR3 is CASSSDSGSRYEQYF. For the CDR3, the DNA is TGCGCCAGCAGCTCAGATAGCGGGAGCCGCTACGAGCAGTACTTC.

The rearrangement uses TRBV5-1 and TRBJ1-4, with D perhaps matching TRBD1 (5 bases). V lost 4 bases and J 6 bases, leaving 25 bases between the germline ends. CDR1 SGHRS and CDR2 YFSETQ come from the germline V gene. This CDR3 is 18 amino acids long. The CDR3 coding sequence is TGCGCCAGCAGCCAGCATGGAAGGGGTGGGTTTGCAGATGAAAAACTGTTTTTT. It yields the protein CASSQHGRGGFADEKLFF.

The chain couples TRBV5-1 to TRBJ2-7; the match to TRBD1 covers 11 bases. The CDR3 length is 13 residues. The V gene's germline CDR1 is SGHRS and CDR2 YFSETQ. The J segment lost 6 bases and the V segment lost 4 bases, leaving 3 bases of the junction unmatched. The CDR3 DNA follows: TGCGCCAGCAGCAGGACAGGGGGCGGCGAGCAGTACTTC. Its protein product is CASSRTGGGEQYF.

The chain carries TRBV10-3 and TRBJ1-2; D is unresolved. CDR1 is ENHRY, CDR2 SYGVKD, per germline. Trimming left V 3 bases short and J 8 bases short, with 22 bases between. This CDR3 has 16 residues. The CDR3 DNA follows: TGTGCCATCAGTGATTTAGGCACGGGGTCGCCCCAGGGCTACACCTTC. Translation gives CAISDLGTGSPQGYTF.

The rearrangement links TRBV25-1 to TRBJ2-1; TRBD1 or TRBD2 may be the D gene (5 bases each). Trimming pared 1 base from V and 10 bases from J, leaving 11 bases between. CDR1 and CDR2 (germline): MGHDK, SYGVNS. This CDR3 has 13 residues. The CDR3 sequence: CASSEFGAGEQFF. The CDR3 coding sequence is TGTGCCAGCAGTGAATTCGGGGCCGGGGAGCAGTTCTTC.

This clone came up once. The V and J genes are TRBV28 and TRBJ1-4; 9 bases agree with TRBD1. The germline V gene has CDR1 MDHEN and CDR2 SYDVKM. The CDR3 is made up of 15 amino acids. Trimming removed 6 bases from V and 7 bases from J; junction bases left unmatched: 9. CDR3 loop: CASSPSGTGTEKLFF. CDR3 in DNA: TGTGCCAGCAGCCCATCCGGGACAGGGACTGAAAAACTGTTTTTT.

The chain links TRBV11-2 to TRBJ1-5, with a possible D match to TRBD1 (6 bases). Germline V gene sequence: CDR1 SGHAT, CDR2 FQNNGV. This CDR3 is built from 14 residues. Trimming stripped 2 bases from V and 6 bases from J, with 11 bases between. In DNA form, the CDR3 reads TGTGCCAGCAGCTTAACAGGGACGAGTCAGCCCCAGCATTTT. It yields the protein CASSLTGTSQPQHF.

This sequence joins TRBV7-8 and TRBJ1-2, with 8 bases that match TRBD1. The junction had 5 bases not matched to a gene; V was cut back by 1 base and J by 4 bases. The CDR3 spans 15 residues. Germline lookup yields CDR1 SGHVS and CDR2 FQNEAQ. CDR3 protein: CASSLGGQAAYGYTF. The CDR3 nucleotides are TGTGCCAGCAGCTTAGGGGGACAGGCGGCCTATGGCTACACCTTC.

The chain combines TRBV10-3 with TRBJ1-5; 9 nucleotides line up with TRBD1. V lost 8 bases and J lost 5; bases outside the gene matches: 13. CDR3 length: 16 amino acids. The germline CDR1 and CDR2 sequences are ENHRY and SYGVKD. The CDR3 sequence is CAIRPGTGLGDQPQHF. The CDR3 nucleotides are TGTGCCATCCGTCCCGGGACAGGGTTGGGGGATCAGCCCCAGCATTTT.

V usage is TRBV6-6 and J usage is TRBJ1-1, with D unresolved. Trimming took 7 bases from V and 0 from J, leaving 15 bases between them. Germline CDR1 and CDR2: MNHNY and SVGAGI (reference sequence). CDR3 length: 15 residues. DNA of the CDR3: TGTGCCAGCACCCCCCGGGTCGACCTGAACACTGAAGCTTTCTTT. This codes for CASTPRVDLNTEAFF.

The CDR3 loop reads CASSRGWETQYF. DNA for the CDR3: TGTGCCAGCAGTCGGGGCTGGGAGACCCAGTACTTC. The chain links TRBV2 to TRBJ2-5, with D perhaps TRBD1 or TRBD2 (5 bases each). Germline values: CDR1 SNHLY, CDR2 FYNNEI. Trimming took off 5 bases at V and 5 bases at J, with 9 bases between the two ends. CDR3 length: 12 amino acids.

This chain uses TRBV21-1 with TRBJ1-3. TRBV21-1 is a pseudogene locus. The CDR3 is 18 amino acids. CDR3 in amino acids: CASSKRYRTYWEGNTIYF. DNA for the CDR3: TGTGCCAGCAGCAAGAGATACCGGACCTATTGGGAAGGAAACACCATATATTTT.

The chain combines TRBV5-1 with TRBJ2-7; the D is unclear. The CDR3 totals 13 residues. The germline gives CDR1 SGHRS, CDR2 YFSETQ. Trimming took off 3 bases at V and 6 bases at J, with 13 bases between the two ends. For the CDR3, the DNA is TGCGCCAGCAGCTCTGGCTTCAGAGGCGAGCAGTACTTC. Amino acid sequence: CASSSGFRGEQYF. The full variable domain, its missing parts supplied by reference TRBV5-1 and TRBJ2-7, is KAGVTQTPRYLIKTRGQQVTLSCSPISGHRSVSWYQQTPGQGLQFLFEYFSETQRNKGNFPGRFSGRQFSNSRSEMNVSTLELGDSALYLCASSSGFRGEQYFGPGTRLTVT.

J is TRBJ1-5 and V is TRBV2; D is uncertain. CDR1 SNHLY and CDR2 FYNNEI come from the germline V gene. This CDR3 contains 16 residues. V was cut by 6 bases and J by 4 bases, with 19 bases left in between. The CDR3 spells CASSLQTLQGNQPQHF. The CDR3 nucleotides are TGTGCCAGCAGCCTCCAAACTCTCCAAGGGAATCAGCCCCAGCATTTT. Supplemented by reference TRBV2 and TRBJ1-5, the full variable domain reads EPEVTQTPSHQVTQMGQEVILRCVPISNHLYFYWYRQILGQKVEFLVSFYNNEISEKSEIFDDQFSVERPDGSNFTLKIRSTKLEDSAMYFCASSLQTLQGNQPQHFGDGTRLSIL.

This clone was picked up a small number of times. The CDR3 nucleotides read TGTGCCAGTAGCCTGGGACTAGTGGCCGGGGAGCTGTTTTTT. This translates into CASSLGLVAGELFF. V gene TRBV19 combines with J gene TRBJ2-2, with 8 bases fitting TRBD2. V shed 6 bases, J shed 6 bases, and the junction held 6 bases outside the gene matches. Germline assignment: CDR1 LNHDA and CDR2 SQIVND (reference sequence). The CDR3 has 14 residues.

This clone was detected only a few times. This chain joins TRBV19 and TRBJ1-2; D possibly corresponds to TRBD1 (5 bases). The CDR3 extends over 15 amino acids. The germline gives CDR1 LNHDA, CDR2 SQIVND (reference sequence). V shed 4 bases and J shed 8 bases, with 20 bases lying between them. CDR3 in DNA: TGTGCCAGTAGTACGGGCCCCGGGGCGCAGAGGGGCTACACCTTC. Protein sequence: CASSTGPGAQRGYTF. Based on the CDR3 plus reference TRBV19 and TRBJ1-2, the full variable domain is DGGITQSPKYLFRKEGQNVTLSCEQNLNHDAMYWYRQDPGQGLRLIYYSQIVNDFQKGDIAEGYSVSREKKESFPLTVTSAQKNPTAFYLCASSTGPGAQRGYTFGSGTRLTVV.

The rearrangement links TRBV11-3 to TRBJ2-7, with D uncertain. Germline CDR1 and CDR2: SGHNT and YENEEA. There are 16 residues in the CDR3. V lost 3 bases, J lost 6 bases, and 21 bases lay in between. The chain's CDR3 is CASSLIGRSREREQYF. In nucleotides, the CDR3 is TGTGCCAGCAGCTTGATAGGCCGTTCAAGGGAACGCGAGCAGTACTTC.

The chain links TRBV23-1 to TRBJ2-2; TRBD2 agrees at 12 bases. TRBV23-1 is an ORF; its function is uncertain. Trimming cost V 2 bases and J 3 bases; bases outside gene matches: 13. The CDR3 extends over 20 amino acids. In nucleotides, the CDR3 is TGCGCCAGCAGTCAACCCGAATGGCTAGCGGGAGGGCCGCACACCGGGGAGCTGTTTTTT. Translation gives CASSQPEWLAGGPHTGELFF.

This clone was observed a few times. This chain links TRBV7-9 with TRBJ2-1; D is unresolved. Germline-derived CDR1 and CDR2 are SEHNR and FQNEAQ (reference sequence). V was pared by 5 bases and J by 5 bases, with 16 bases between. The CDR3 runs 15 residues. The CDR3: CASSPKARVNNEQFF. Here the CDR3 DNA reads TGTGCCAGCAGCCCTAAGGCCCGGGTAAACAATGAGCAGTTCTTC.

This chain links TRBV3-1 (or the pseudogene TRBV3-2) with TRBJ2-7; D is ambiguous. Germline assignment: CDR1 LGHDT and CDR2 YNNKEL (reference sequence). This CDR3 has 12 residues. Trimming shortened V by 4 bases and J by 6 bases, and 10 bases separated the two germline ends. CDR3 loop: CASSPLGGEQYF. The CDR3, as DNA: TGTGCCAGCAGCCCCTTAGGTGGCGAGCAGTACTTC.

The chain joins TRBV4-3 to TRBJ2-2; 7 positions agree with TRBD2. V lost 1 base and J lost 6; bases outside the gene matches: 2. Germline V gene lookup returns CDR1 LGHNA and CDR2 YSLEER. The CDR3 consists of 14 residues. This chain's CDR3 is CASSQGEGSGELFF. DNA of the CDR3: TGCGCCAGCAGCCAAGGGGAGGGGTCCGGGGAGCTGTTTTTT.

The CDR3 sequence is CSVEGQVWEQFF. CDR3 sequence (DNA): TGCAGCGTTGAAGGGCAGGTCTGGGAGCAGTTCTTC. This rearrangement joins TRBV29-1 to TRBJ2-1; no firm D call. This CDR3 spans 12 amino acids. Trimming shortened V by 1 base and J by 10 bases, and 11 bases separated the two germline ends. The V gene's germline CDR1 is SQVTM and CDR2 ANQGSEA.